This T cell receptor (beta chain) was sequenced for a study of blood T cell repertoires in COVID-19 (dated by TCRdb to 2018 to 2021). Study-wide context: Samples covering the acute and convalescent phases of COVID-19 were provided by collaborators in the United States, Italy and Spain. The prospective study material was composed of cDNA or gDNA derived from T cells, B-cell-depleted T cells, or PBMCs. The samples were drawn from the first 160 participants of the ongoing ImmuneRACE study and from 1,200 or so subjects provided by 6 global collaborators. Sample metadata almost always included a de-identified subject ID, COVID-19 status, age in years and sex. The repertoires were made available in a free public database intended to serve as a resource for research on the immune response to SARS-CoV-2. Subjects who had been exposed to COVID-19, were actively infected with it, or had recovered from it provided the deeply sampled blood TCRbeta repertoires that made up the dataset. Where available, HLA class I and class II types were taken from metadata supplied by the sample provider and were not determined by assay-based typing.

General study outcomes and caveats: How much clinical and demographic metadata was included differed by source and by participant, and the metadata was provided uncurated.

Whole blood was collected in K2EDTA tubes by collaborating institutions according to the institutions' own protocols. For TCRbeta analysis, collaborators shipped samples in one of three forms: frozen whole blood, isolated PBMCs, or DNA extracted from either of those sample types. The CDR3 has 13 amino acids, counting the end cysteine and phenylalanine. The only DNA kept is the CDR3, 39 bases in frame from the first base. V drops 1 base and J drops 8 bases, leaving 9 bases in between. CDR1 and CDR2, looked up from the germline V gene, are SGHTA and FQGNSA. Notes on this clone: There is no known antigen for this receptor. No much larger clone exists at a distance of one base, and base qualities are not known.

TCRbeta CDR3 regions were amplified from genomic DNA by means of the immunoSEQ Assay, a bias-controlled multiplex PCR. For the original study's pipeline: Nucleated cell counts per sample were estimated from amplification of reference gene primers within the assay. To quantify the absolute abundance of each unique TCRbeta CDR3 rearrangement, sequence reads were collapsed and filtered. For each sample, productive Simpson clonality was calculated as the square root of Simpson's diversity index over productive rearrangements. Here the immuneACCESS table is served through TCRdb, limited to in-frame sequences with V and J called. Missing clones are a known gap in these copies; in checked studies unresolved V genes cover under half, and the rest lacks a known reason. Clone size and the V and J calls come from that table; the DNA yielded D and trimming. A total of around 260,000 clones appear in this sample, roughly 85% of them only once. About 3% of the sample rests with the top ten.

Here the chain combines TRBV7-2 and TRBJ1-5, with the D gene not clear enough to name. Sample: peripheral blood. The sequence was obtained from a woman between 25 and 40 years old with active or convalescent COVID-19. The CDR3 region has the sequence CASSLEDGEPQHF. The nucleotide sequence is TGTGCCAGCAGCTTAGAAGACGGGGAGCCCCAGCATTTT.